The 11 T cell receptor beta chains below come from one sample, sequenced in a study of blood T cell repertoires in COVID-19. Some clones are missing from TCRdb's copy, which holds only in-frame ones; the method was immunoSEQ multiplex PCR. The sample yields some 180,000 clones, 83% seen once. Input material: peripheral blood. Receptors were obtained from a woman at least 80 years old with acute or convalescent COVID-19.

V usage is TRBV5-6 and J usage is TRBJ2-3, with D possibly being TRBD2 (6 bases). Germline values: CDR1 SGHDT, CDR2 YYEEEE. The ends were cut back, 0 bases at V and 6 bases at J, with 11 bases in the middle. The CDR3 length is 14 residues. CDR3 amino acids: CASSLGGTFDTQYF. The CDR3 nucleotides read TGTGCCAGCAGCTTGGGAGGGACTTTCGATACGCAGTATTTT.

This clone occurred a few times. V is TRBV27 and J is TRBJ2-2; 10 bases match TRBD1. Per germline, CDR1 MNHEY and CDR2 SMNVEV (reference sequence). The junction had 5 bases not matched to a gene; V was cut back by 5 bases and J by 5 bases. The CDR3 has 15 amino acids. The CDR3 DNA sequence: TGTGCCAGCAGTCTTGACAGGGGGCGAACCGGGGAGCTGTTTTTT. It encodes CASSLDRGRTGELFF.

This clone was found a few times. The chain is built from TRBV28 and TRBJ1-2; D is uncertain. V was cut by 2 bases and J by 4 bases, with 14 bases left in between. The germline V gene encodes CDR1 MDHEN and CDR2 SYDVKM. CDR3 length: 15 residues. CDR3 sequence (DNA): TGTGCCAGCAGTTTACGGGGAATAGAAGGCTATGGCTACACCTTC. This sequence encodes CASSLRGIEGYGYTF.

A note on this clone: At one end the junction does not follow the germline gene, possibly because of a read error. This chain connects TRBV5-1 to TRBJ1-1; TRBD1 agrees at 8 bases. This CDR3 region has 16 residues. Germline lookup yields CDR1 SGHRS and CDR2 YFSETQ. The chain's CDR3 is CASGFHHRGGNTEAFF. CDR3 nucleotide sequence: TGCGCCAGCGGCTTCCATCACAGGGGGGGAAACACTGAAGCTTTCTTT.

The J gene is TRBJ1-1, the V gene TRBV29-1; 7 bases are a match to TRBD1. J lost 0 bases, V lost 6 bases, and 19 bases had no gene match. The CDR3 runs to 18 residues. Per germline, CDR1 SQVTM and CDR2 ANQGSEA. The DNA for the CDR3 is TGCAGCGTGGGGGGCTACGGACAGGCTAATAGTATGAACACTGAAGCTTTCTTT. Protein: CSVGGYGQANSMNTEAFF.

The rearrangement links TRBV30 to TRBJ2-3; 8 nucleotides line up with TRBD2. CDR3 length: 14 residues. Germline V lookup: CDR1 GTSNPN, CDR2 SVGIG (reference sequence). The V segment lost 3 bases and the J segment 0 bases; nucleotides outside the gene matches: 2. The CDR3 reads CAWSVAGSTDTQYF. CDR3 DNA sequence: TGTGCCTGGAGCGTAGCGGGAAGCACAGATACGCAGTATTTT.

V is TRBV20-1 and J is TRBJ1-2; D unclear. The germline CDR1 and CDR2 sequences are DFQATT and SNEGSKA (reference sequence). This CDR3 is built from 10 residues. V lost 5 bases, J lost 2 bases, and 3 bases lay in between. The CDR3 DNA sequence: TGCAGTGCTCTGAACTATGGCTACACCTTC. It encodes CSALNYGYTF.

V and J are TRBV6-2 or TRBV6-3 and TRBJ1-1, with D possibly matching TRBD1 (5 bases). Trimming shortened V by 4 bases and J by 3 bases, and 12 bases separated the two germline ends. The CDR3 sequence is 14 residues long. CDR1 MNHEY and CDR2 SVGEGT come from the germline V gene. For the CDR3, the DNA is TGTGCCAGCAGTTTTAGCAGGGTGGACACTGAAGCTTTCTTT. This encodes CASSFSRVDTEAFF.

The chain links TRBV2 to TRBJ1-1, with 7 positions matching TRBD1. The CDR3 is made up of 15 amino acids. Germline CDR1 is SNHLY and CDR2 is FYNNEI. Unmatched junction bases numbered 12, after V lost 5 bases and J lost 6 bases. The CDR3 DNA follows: TGTGCCAGCAGTTGGGAACAGGGGCGGGGCGCTGAAGCTTTCTTT. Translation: CASSWEQGRGAEAFF.

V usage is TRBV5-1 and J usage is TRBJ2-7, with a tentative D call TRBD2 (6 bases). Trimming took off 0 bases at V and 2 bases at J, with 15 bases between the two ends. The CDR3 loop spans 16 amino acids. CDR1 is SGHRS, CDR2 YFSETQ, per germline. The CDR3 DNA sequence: TGCGCCAGCAGCTTGGGGGGGACTTCCATAACCTACGAGCAGTACTTC. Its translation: CASSLGGTSITYEQYF.

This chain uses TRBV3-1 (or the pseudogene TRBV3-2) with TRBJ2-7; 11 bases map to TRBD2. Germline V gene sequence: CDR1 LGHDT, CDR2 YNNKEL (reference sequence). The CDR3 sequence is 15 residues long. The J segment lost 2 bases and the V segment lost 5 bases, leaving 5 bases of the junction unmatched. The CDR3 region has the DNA TGTGCCAGCAGCTTCACTAGCGGGAGCCCCTACGAGCAGTACTTC. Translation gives CASSFTSGSPYEQYF.